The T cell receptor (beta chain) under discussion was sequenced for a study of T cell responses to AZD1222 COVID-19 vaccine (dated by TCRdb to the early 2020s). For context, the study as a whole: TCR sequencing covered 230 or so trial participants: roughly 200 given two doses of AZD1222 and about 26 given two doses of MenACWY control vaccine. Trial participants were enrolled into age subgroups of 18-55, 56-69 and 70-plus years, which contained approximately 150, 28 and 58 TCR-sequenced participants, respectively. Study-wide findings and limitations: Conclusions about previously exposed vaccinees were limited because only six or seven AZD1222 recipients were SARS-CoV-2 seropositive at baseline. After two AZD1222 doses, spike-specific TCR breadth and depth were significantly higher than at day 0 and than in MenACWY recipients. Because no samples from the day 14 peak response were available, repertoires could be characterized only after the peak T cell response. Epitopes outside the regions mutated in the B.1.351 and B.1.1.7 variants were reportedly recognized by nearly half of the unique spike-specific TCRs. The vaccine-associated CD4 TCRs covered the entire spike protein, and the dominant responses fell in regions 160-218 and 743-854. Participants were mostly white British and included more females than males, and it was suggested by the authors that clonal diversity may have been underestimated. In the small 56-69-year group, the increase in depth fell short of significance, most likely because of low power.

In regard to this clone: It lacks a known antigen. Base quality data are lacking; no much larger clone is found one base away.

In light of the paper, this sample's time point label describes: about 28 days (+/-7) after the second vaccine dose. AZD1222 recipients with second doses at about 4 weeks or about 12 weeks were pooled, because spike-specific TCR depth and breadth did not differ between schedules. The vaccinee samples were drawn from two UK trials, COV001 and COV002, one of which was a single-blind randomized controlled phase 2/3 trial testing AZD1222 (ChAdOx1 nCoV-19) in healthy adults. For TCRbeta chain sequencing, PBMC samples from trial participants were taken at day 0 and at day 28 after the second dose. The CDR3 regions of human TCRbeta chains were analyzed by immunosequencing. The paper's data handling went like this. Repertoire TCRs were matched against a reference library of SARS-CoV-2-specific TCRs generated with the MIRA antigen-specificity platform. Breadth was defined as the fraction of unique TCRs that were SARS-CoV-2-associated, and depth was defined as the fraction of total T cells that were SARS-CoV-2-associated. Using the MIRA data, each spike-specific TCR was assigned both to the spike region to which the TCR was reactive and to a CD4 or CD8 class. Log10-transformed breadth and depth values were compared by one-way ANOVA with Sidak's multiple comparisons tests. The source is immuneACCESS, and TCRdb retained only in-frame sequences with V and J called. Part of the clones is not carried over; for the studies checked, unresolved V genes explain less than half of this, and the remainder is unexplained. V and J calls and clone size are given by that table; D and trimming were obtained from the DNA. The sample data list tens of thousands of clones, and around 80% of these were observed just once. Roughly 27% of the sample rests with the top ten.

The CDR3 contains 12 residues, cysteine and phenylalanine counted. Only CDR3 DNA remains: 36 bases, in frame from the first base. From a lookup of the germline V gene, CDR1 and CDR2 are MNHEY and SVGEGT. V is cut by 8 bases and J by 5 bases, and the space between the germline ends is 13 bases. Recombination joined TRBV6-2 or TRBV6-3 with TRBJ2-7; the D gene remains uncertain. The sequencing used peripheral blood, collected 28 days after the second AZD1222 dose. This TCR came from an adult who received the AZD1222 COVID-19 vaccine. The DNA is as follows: TGTGCCAGCGGCCTGTTCCGGGACGAGCAGTACTTC. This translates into CASGLFRDEQYF.